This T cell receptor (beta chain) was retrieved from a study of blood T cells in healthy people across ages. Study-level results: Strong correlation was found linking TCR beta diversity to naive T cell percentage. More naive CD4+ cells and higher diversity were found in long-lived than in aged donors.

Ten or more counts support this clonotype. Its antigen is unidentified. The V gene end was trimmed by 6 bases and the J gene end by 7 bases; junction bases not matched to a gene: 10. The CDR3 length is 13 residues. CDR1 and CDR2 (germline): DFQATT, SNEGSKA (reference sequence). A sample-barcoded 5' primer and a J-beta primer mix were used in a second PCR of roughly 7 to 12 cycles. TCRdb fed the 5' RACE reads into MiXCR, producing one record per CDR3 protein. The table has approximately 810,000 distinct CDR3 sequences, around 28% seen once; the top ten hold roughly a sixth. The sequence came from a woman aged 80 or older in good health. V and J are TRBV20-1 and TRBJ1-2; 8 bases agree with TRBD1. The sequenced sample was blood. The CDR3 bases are TGCAGTGCCTCAGGACAGGGACATGGTGGCTACACCTTC. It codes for CSASGQGHGGYTF.